The source of this TCR beta chain is a study of T cell responses to AZD1222 COVID-19 vaccine (dated by TCRdb to about 2021). Looking at the study overall: AZD1222 recipients whose second dose came at about 4 weeks and those whose second dose came at about 12 weeks were combined into one group, since spike-specific TCR depth and breadth did not differ between the two schedules. Enrollment into the trials was organized by age into subgroups of 18-55, 56-69 and 70-plus years, and those subgroups contained roughly 150, 30 and 60 TCR-sequenced participants, respectively. A total of under 250 trial participants underwent TCR sequencing, of whom about 210 had received two doses of AZD1222 and around 25 had received two doses of the MenACWY control vaccine.

Taken from cysteine to phenylalanine, the CDR3 has 13 residues. CDR3 DNA only is kept here, 39 bases in frame from base 1. The junction shows trimming of 5 bases on V and 0 bases on J, plus 10 bases between the germline ends. The germline V gene (reference sequence) yields GTSNPN for CDR1 and SVGIG for CDR2. The CDR3 regions of human TCRbeta chains were analyzed by immunosequencing. On the authors' methods: TCRs in the repertoires were compared against a reference library of SARS-CoV-2-specific TCRs that had been generated with the MIRA antigen-specificity platform. Breadth meant the fraction of unique TCRs that were SARS-CoV-2-associated, whereas depth meant the fraction of total T cells that were SARS-CoV-2-associated. Using the MIRA data, each spike-specific TCR was assigned both to the spike region to which the TCR was reactive and to a CD4 or CD8 class. Log10-transformed breadth and depth values were compared by one-way ANOVA with Sidak's multiple comparisons tests. This is the immuneACCESS table as TCRdb keeps it, with only in-frame sequences that have V and J called. A part of the clones is gone; compared with another copy, unresolved V genes explain less than half, and the rest is unexplained. The DNA gave D and trimming, while V, J and clone size come from that table. This sample holds around 150,000 clones; more than 80% were observed only once. The top ten constitute roughly 3.9% of the sample.

The sample's time point, from its label and the paper: baseline before first vaccination. Vaccinee samples came from UK trials COV001 and COV002, including a single-blind randomized controlled phase 2/3 trial of AZD1222 (ChAdOx1 nCoV-19) in healthy adults. For TCRbeta chain sequencing, PBMC samples were collected from trial participants at day 0 and at day 28 after the second dose. Notes on this clone: This receptor's antigen is unknown. The input lacks base qualities; no much larger clone sits a single base away.

Broader findings and caveats from the paper: In the small 56-69-year group, the increase in depth fell short of significance, most likely because of low power. Because no samples from the day 14 peak response were available, repertoires could be characterized only after the peak T cell response. Conclusions about previously exposed vaccinees were limited because only a handful of AZD1222 recipients were SARS-CoV-2 seropositive at baseline. CD4 TCRs associated with the vaccine covered the entire spike protein, and the dominant responses were in regions 160-218 and 743-854. Reportedly, close to half of the unique spike-specific TCRs recognized epitopes lying outside the regions that are mutated in the B.1.351 and B.1.1.7 variants. Most participants were white British and females outnumbered males, and the authors suggested that clonal diversity may have been underestimated. Spike-specific TCR breadth and depth rose significantly after two AZD1222 doses compared with day 0 and with MenACWY recipients.

Recombination connected TRBV30 to TRBJ1-2, with the identity of the D gene unclear. The source was peripheral blood, collected on day 0 of AZD1222 vaccination. The clonotype originates from an adult in good health. The nucleotides read TGTGCCTGGGGGAGAAACGCTAACTATGGCTACACCTTC. Translated, this gives CAWGRNANYGYTF.